These T cell receptor beta chains were read from a single sample in a study of cytomegalovirus exposure and HLA in healthy donors. Repertoires were generated with immunoSEQ multiplex PCR, while TCRdb's copy carries only in-frame clones and drops some. The sample records about 110,000 clones, around nine tenths being singletons. Sequencing input: PBMCs. The origin of the receptors is a woman aged 25 to 39 in good health and CMV-seropositive. CDR3s include the opening cysteine and the closing phenylalanine or tryptophan. The D gene is left open where the match is weak. Only some rows state a clone size, as once, few, many or a class for expanded clones.

V gene	clone size	D gene	J gene	CDR3 protein	CDR3 DNA
TRBV28	NA	TRBD1	TRBJ2-2	CASSLAADILRGYTGELFF	TGTGCCAGCAGTTTAGCCGCAGATATCCTCAGGGGGTACACCGGGGAGCTGTTTTTT
TRBV29-1	NA	TRBD1	TRBJ2-3	CSVHRQGTETDTQYF	TGCAGCGTGCACAGACAGGGGACAGAAACAGATACGCAGTATTTT
TRBV6-6	once	TRBD1	TRBJ2-5	CASSYRGPGETQYF	TGTGCCAGCAGTTACAGGGGGCCAGGAGAGACCCAGTACTTC
TRBV5-6	NA	TRBD1	TRBJ2-7	CASSWDRQGADEQYF	TGTGCCAGCAGCTGGGACCGACAGGGGGCCGACGAGCAGTACTTC
TRBV5-6	NA	TRBD1	TRBJ2-5	CASSFRGQGQETQYF	TGTGCCAGCAGCTTTAGGGGACAGGGGCAAGAGACCCAGTACTTC
TRBV11-2	NA	TRBD1	TRBJ2-2	CASSTVAGTGHTGELFF	TGTGCCAGCAGCACCGTGGCCGGGACAGGGCATACCGGGGAGCTGTTTTTT
TRBV7-9	NA	TRBD2	TRBJ2-7	CASSPSGGRSYEQYF	TGTGCCAGCAGCCCTAGCGGGGGGCGCTCCTACGAGCAGTACTTC
TRBV15	NA	TRBD1	TRBJ1-2	CATSRLGQDYGYTF	TGTGCCACCAGCAGGTTGGGACAGGACTATGGCTACACCTTC
TRBV7-7	NA	TRBD1	TRBJ1-4	CASSSLPGQKEKLFF	TGTGCTAGCAGCTCCCTACCGGGACAGAAGGAAAAACTGTTTTTT
TRBV7-8	NA	NA	TRBJ1-5	CASSFRAGKWQPQHF	TGTGCCAGCAGCTTTAGAGCCGGGAAGTGGCAGCCCCAGCATTTT
TRBV4-3	NA	TRBD2	TRBJ2-1	CASSQDQGLAGGGQFF	TGCGCCAGCAGCCAAGACCAGGGACTAGCGGGAGGGGGGCAGTTCTTC
TRBV5-1	NA	TRBD1	TRBJ2-3	CASSVGQGTDTQYF	TGCGCCAGCAGCGTGGGACAGGGGACAGATACGCAGTATTTT
TRBV9	NA	NA	TRBJ1-2	CASSVQGGYGYTF	TGTGCCAGCAGCGTGCAGGGTGGCTATGGCTACACCTTC
TRBV6-5	NA	TRBD1	TRBJ1-5	CASSYSDREQPQHF	TGTGCCAGCAGTTACTCGGACAGGGAGCAGCCCCAGCATTTT
TRBV2	NA	TRBD2	TRBJ2-7	CASSDLGLAGTYEQYF	TGTGCCAGCAGTGACCTAGGGCTAGCGGGGACCTACGAGCAGTACTTC
TRBV7-6	NA	TRBD2	TRBJ2-5	CASSLGTREGETQYF	TGTGCCAGCAGCTTAGGGACCCGGGAGGGAGAGACCCAGTACTTC
TRBV19	NA	TRBD1	TRBJ1-6	CASSPDRAHNSPLHF	TGTGCCAGTAGTCCTGACAGGGCGCATAATTCACCCCTCCACTTT
TRBV6-5	NA	NA	TRBJ1-5	CASSRGGMSNQPQHF	TGTGCCAGCAGTCGGGGAGGGATGAGCAATCAGCCCCAGCATTTT
TRBV19	NA	TRBD1	TRBJ1-1	CASSIGTGYSTEAFF	TGTGCCAGTAGTATTGGGACAGGCTATAGCACTGAAGCTTTCTTT
TRBV11-2	NA	TRBD2	TRBJ2-5	CASSLLAGGLQETQYF	TGTGCCAGCAGCTTACTAGCGGGAGGACTCCAAGAGACCCAGTACTTC
TRBV4-1	NA	NA	TRBJ1-2	CASSASILDAGEKNYGYTF	TGCGCCAGCAGCGCAAGTATCCTCGACGCAGGGGAAAAGAACTATGGCTACACCTTC
TRBV13	NA	NA	TRBJ1-6	CASSLGLTTGFSPLHF	TGTGCCAGCAGCTTAGGCCTAACAACAGGGTTTTCACCCCTCCACTTT
TRBV30	NA	TRBD1	TRBJ1-2	CAWNHLGGDYGYTF	TGTGCCTGGAACCACCTAGGGGGCGACTATGGCTACACCTTC
TRBV7-9	NA	TRBD1	TRBJ1-2	CASSPGTARTGGYTF	TGTGCCAGCAGCCCTGGGACAGCCCGTACTGGCGGCTACACCTTC
TRBV11-2	NA	NA	TRBJ2-3	CASSQRRPGTDTQYF	TGTGCCAGCAGCCAGAGACGGCCAGGTACAGATACGCAGTATTTT
TRBV6-4	NA	NA	TRBJ1-1	CASSEDPAGIAFF	TGTGCCAGCAGTGAAGACCCGGCAGGGATCGCTTTCTTT
TRBV7-8	NA	TRBD1	TRBJ1-5	CASSPTGTVGNQPQHF	TGTGCCAGCAGCCCAACCGGGACAGTGGGCAATCAGCCCCAGCATTTT
TRBV5-4	NA	TRBD2	TRBJ2-3	CASSLRTSGTDTQYF	TGTGCCAGCAGCTTAAGGACTAGCGGCACAGATACGCAGTATTTT
TRBV9	NA	NA	TRBJ1-1	CASSPHAGAVNTEAFF	TGTGCCAGCAGCCCACATGCGGGGGCTGTGAACACTGAAGCTTTCTTT
TRBV7-3	few	TRBD2	TRBJ2-7	CASSLAGGHIYEQYF	TGTGCCAGCAGCTTAGCGGGAGGTCATATCTACGAGCAGTACTTC
TRBV9	NA	NA	TRBJ2-3	CASSPGTPTDTQYF	TGTGCCAGCAGCCCCGGGACTCCAACAGATACGCAGTATTTT
TRBV6-5	NA	NA	TRBJ1-1	CASSPTGSHTEAFF	TGTGCCAGCAGCCCTACAGGGTCCCACACTGAAGCTTTCTTT
TRBV6-5	NA	TRBD1	TRBJ1-6	CATATGGTNSPLHF	TGTGCCACCGCGACAGGGGGCACGAATTCACCCCTCCACTTT
TRBV7-2	few	NA	TRBJ1-2	CASSLGPPDGYTF	TGTGCCAGCAGCTTGGGGCCGCCCGATGGCTACACCTTC
TRBV5-6	once	NA	TRBJ2-3	CASSLWGRKSTDTQYF	TGTGCCAGCAGCTTGTGGGGCAGGAAAAGCACAGATACGCAGTATTTT
TRBV28	few	NA	TRBJ2-7	CASSARGYEQYF	TGTGCCAGCAGTGCCCGGGGCTACGAGCAGTACTTC
TRBV6-1	NA	TRBD2	TRBJ2-3	CATSGGEGGADTQYF	TGTGCCACGTCCGGAGGGGAGGGCGGGGCAGATACGCAGTATTTT
TRBV13	NA	TRBD2	TRBJ2-7	CASSPRTSGTKYEQYF	TGTGCCAGCAGCCCCCGGACTAGCGGGACGAAATACGAGCAGTACTTC
TRBV6-1	NA	NA	TRBJ2-7	CASSEVGSLGEQYF	TGTGCCAGCAGTGAGGTCGGTAGCCTAGGCGAGCAGTACTTC
TRBV27	NA	TRBD2	TRBJ2-3	CASRPSFRASGMGAADTQYF	TGTGCCAGCAGACCCTCTTTCCGGGCTAGCGGGATGGGGGCGGCAGATACGCAGTATTTT
TRBV19	once	TRBD1	TRBJ1-5	CASSSDRGSQPQHF	TGTGCCAGTAGTTCGGACAGGGGGTCTCAGCCCCAGCATTTT
TRBV6-1	once	TRBD1	TRBJ1-4	CASSAKGTGGIATNEKLFF	TGTGCCAGCAGTGCCAAAGGGACAGGGGGCATCGCAACTAATGAAAAACTGTTTTTT
TRBV5-5	NA	TRBD2	TRBJ2-1	CASSLDLAGAYEQFF	TGTGCCAGCAGCTTGGATCTAGCGGGAGCCTATGAGCAGTTCTTC
TRBV13	NA	TRBD2	TRBJ2-1	CASSSGLAGVNEQFF	TGTGCCAGCAGCTCGGGACTAGCGGGGGTCAATGAGCAGTTCTTC